The T cell receptor (beta chain) under discussion was sequenced for a study of T-cell reconstitution after alpha-beta-depleted transplantation in children. Regarding the study as a whole: As was reported, about two months after transplant, alpha-beta T cells came from several hundred expanded graft clones. Some patients owed their high day-60 TCRbeta diversity to surviving recipient T cells and thymic progenitors. After one year, T-cell counts and TCRbeta diversity mostly came from new T cells.

The germline V gene has CDR1 SGHAT and CDR2 FQNNGV. V was pared by 1 base and J by 2 bases, with 7 bases of the junction left unmatched. The CDR3 has 18 residues. Details on this clonotype: Its antigen is unidentified.

This sample's TCRbeta library carried unique molecular identifier barcodes. TCRdb reprocessed the PCR reads via MiXCR and lists one record per CDR3 protein. The table has about 210,000 distinct CDR3 sequences, approximately 17% seen once. Sequencing used PBMCs, mostly from graft donor cells, obtained 360 days after TCRalphabeta/CD19-depleted stem cell transplant. This receptor was obtained from a male patient aged 2 to 9 who had a stem cell transplant for acute lymphoblastic leukemia, so the T cells may come from the graft donor. The rearrangement links TRBV11-2 to TRBJ1-6; 8 bases match TRBD1. CDR3: CASSLGWGQAAYNSPLHF. CDR3 DNA sequence: TGTGCCAGCAGCTTAGGGTGGGGACAGGCGGCCTATAATTCACCCCTCCACTTT.